The 25 T cell receptor beta chains below were found in one sample sequenced in a study of response to subunit inactivated influenza vaccine. One entry per CDR3 protein results from TCRdb running MiXCR on the RT-PCR reads. The sample has 650,000 to 800,000 distinct CDR3 sequences; approximately 18% are singletons. Source: PBMCs from blood, taken more than 4 days after vaccination. The receptors stem from a man in his fifties who received an inactivated influenza vaccine.

The genes are TRBV6-2 or TRBV6-3 and TRBJ1-3, with D perhaps matching TRBD1 (6 bases). The CDR3 has 15 amino acids. The V gene's germline CDR1 is MNHEY and CDR2 SVGEGT. V lost 6 bases and J 2 bases, leaving 14 bases between the germline ends. The CDR3 DNA sequence: TGTGCCAGCAGCAGGGGACCTCCACCTGGAAACACCATATATTTT. This codes for CASSRGPPPGNTIYF.

CDR3 sequence: CASSYGSGTSGGRIGSYNEQFF. Written as DNA, the CDR3 is TGTGCCAGCAGTTACGGCTCTGGGACTAGCGGGGGGAGAATAGGCTCCTACAATGAGCAGTTCTTC. The chain is built from TRBV6-2 or TRBV6-3 and TRBJ2-1, with 15 bases matching TRBD2. The germline CDR1 and CDR2 sequences are MNHEY and SVGEGT. CDR3 length: 22 amino acids. V was clipped by 2 bases and J by 0 bases; unmatched bases: 14.

The gene calls are TRBV5-6 and TRBJ2-7; tentatively, D is TRBD2 (6 bases). V lost 6 bases to trimming and J lost 3 bases, with 10 bases between them. Germline V CDR1 and CDR2: SGHDT, YYEEEE. The CDR3 spans 12 residues. CDR3 sequence: CASNQGGYEQYF. Written as DNA, the CDR3 is TGTGCCAGCAACCAGGGAGGCTACGAGCAGTACTTC.

This chain links TRBV3-1 with TRBJ2-2; TRBD2 matches 12 bases. Germline V lookup: CDR1 LGHDT, CDR2 YNNKEL (reference sequence). V shed 6 bases and J 9 bases; nucleotides not matched to a gene: 8. The CDR3 spans 15 residues. CDR3 DNA: TGTGCCAGCAGAGTAACTAGCGGGGGGACGTGGGAGCTGTTTTTT. Protein product: CASRVTSGGTWELFF.

The V call is TRBV20-1, the J call TRBJ2-2; 9 bases match TRBD1. This CDR3 spans 16 amino acids. Germline-derived CDR1 and CDR2 are DFQATT and SNEGSKA (reference sequence). J lost 4 bases, V lost 6 bases, and 12 bases had no gene match. The CDR3 protein is CSAYHSTGGGTGELFF. The CDR3 DNA reads as TGCAGTGCATACCACTCGACAGGGGGAGGCACCGGGGAGCTGTTTTTT.

This clonotype occurred a few times. The chain has TRBV29-1 and TRBJ2-5; D tentatively fits TRBD1 or TRBD2 (5 bases each). The CDR3 runs to 11 residues. With 0 bases removed from V and 9 bases from J, the gap between germline ends came to 8 bases. The germline V gene encodes CDR1 SQVTM and CDR2 ANQGSEA. CDR3 region: CSVEDLGAQYF. The CDR3 DNA is TGCAGCGTTGAAGATCTGGGGGCCCAGTACTTC. Supplemented by reference TRBV29-1 and TRBJ2-5, the full variable domain reads SAVISQKPSRDICQRGTSLTIQCQVDSQVTMMFWYRQQPGQSLTLIATANQGSEATYESGFVIDKFPISRPNLTFSTLTVSNMSPEDSSIYLCSVEDLGAQYFGPGTRLLVL.

The genes are TRBV18 and TRBJ1-4, with TRBD1 as a possible D gene (6 bases). The CDR3 runs to 16 residues. The V end was cut by 2 bases, the J end by 5 bases, with 15 bases between. CDR1 and CDR2 (germline): KGHSH, LQKENI. The CDR3 region is CASSPVRGQRNEKLFF. The CDR3 bases are TGTGCCAGCTCACCAGTGCGAGGACAGCGAAATGAAAAACTGTTTTTT. Full variable domain (remainder filled in from reference TRBV18 and TRBJ1-4): NAGVMQNPRHLVRRRGQEARLRCSPMKGHSHVYWYRQLPEEGLKFMVYLQKENIIDESGMPKERFSAEFPKEGPSILRIQQVVRGDSAAYFCASSPVRGQRNEKLFFGSGTQLSVL.

Only a few counts were recorded for this clonotype. The rearrangement joins TRBV7-9 to TRBJ1-3; the D is unclear. The CDR3 runs to 14 residues. Deletions cut 3 bases from V and 4 bases from J, with 10 bases between. Germline lookup yields CDR1 SEHNR and CDR2 FQNEAQ (reference sequence). The CDR3 DNA follows: TGTGCCAGCAGCTTCTCCGCGAGAGGAAACACCATATATTTT. This encodes CASSFSARGNTIYF. The full variable domain, its missing parts supplied by reference TRBV7-9 and TRBJ1-3, is DTGVSQNPRHKITKRGQNVTFRCDPISEHNRLYWYRQTLGQGPEFLTYFQNEAQLEKSRLLSDRFSAERPKGSFSTLEIQRTEQGDSAMYLCASSFSARGNTIYFGEGSWLTVV.

Written as DNA, the CDR3 is TGTGCCAGCAGTTACAGCCCCACGTATAGCAATCAGCCCCAGCATTTT. The encoded protein is CASSYSPTYSNQPQHF. The genes are TRBV6-2 or TRBV6-3 and TRBJ1-5; D is ambiguous. Between the trimmed V and J ends, which lost 2 bases and 0 bases, there was a span of 11 bases. Germline V gene lookup returns CDR1 MNHEY and CDR2 SVGEGT. This CDR3 has 16 residues.

At least ten counts were recorded for this clonotype. CDR3 amino acids: CSVSPQQDEQYF. For the CDR3, the DNA is TGCAGCGTCTCACCCCAACAGGACGAGCAGTACTTC. The rearrangement uses TRBV29-1 and TRBJ2-7, with a tentative D call TRBD1 (5 bases). There are 12 residues in the CDR3. V lost 6 bases and J lost 5, with 14 bases in between. Looked up from germline, CDR1 is SQVTM and CDR2 is ANQGSEA.

This clonotype was observed at least ten times. The chain joins TRBV10-2 to TRBJ2-2, with TRBD2 matching over 14 bases. After removal of 6 bases from V and 4 bases from J, the junction contained 7 bases not matched to a gene. CDR1 is WSHSY and CDR2 is SAAADI in the germline V gene. CDR3 size: 17 residues. The CDR3 DNA reads as TGCGCCAGCAGGGAGACTAGCGGGAGGGTGCCCACCGGGGAGCTGTTTTTT. This sequence encodes CASRETSGRVPTGELFF.

The rearrangement uses TRBV6-5 and TRBJ2-3; no clear D gene. CDR3 length equals 14 residues. With 0 bases removed from V and 2 bases from J, the gap between germline ends came to 6 bases. Germline V CDR1 and CDR2: MNHEY, SVGAGI. The CDR3 here is CASSYSHFTDTQYF. In DNA, the CDR3 is TGTGCCAGCAGTTACTCGCATTTCACAGATACGCAGTATTTT.

The table lists this clonotype with many counts. The rearrangement uses TRBV11-1 and TRBJ2-5; TRBD2 aligns across 9 bases. J lost 1 base, V lost 1 base, and 4 bases had no gene match. The CDR3 loop spans 16 amino acids. Germline values: CDR1 SGHAT, CDR2 FQDESV (reference sequence). The CDR3 loop is CASSLVSSGVQETQYF. CDR3 nucleotide sequence: TGTGCCAGCAGCTTAGTGTCTAGCGGGGTCCAAGAGACCCAGTACTTC. The full variable domain, in which reference TRBV11-1 and TRBJ2-5 provide the parts outside the CDR3, is EAEVAQSPRYKITEKSQAVAFWCDPISGHATLYWYRQILGQGPELLVQFQDESVVDDSQLPKDRFSAERLKGVDSTLKIQPAELGDSAMYLCASSLVSSGVQETQYFGPGTRLLVL.

This chain joins TRBV5-1 and TRBJ2-5; 7 bases agree with TRBD1. Trimming removed 0 bases from V and 3 bases from J; junction bases left unmatched: 8. The germline V gene has CDR1 SGHRS and CDR2 YFSETQ. The CDR3 is 16 amino acids. CDR3 in amino acids: CASSLGGGARKETQYF. The CDR3 DNA is TGCGCCAGCAGCTTGGGAGGGGGCGCCCGGAAAGAGACCCAGTACTTC.

In its sample, this clonotype was seen a few times. The CDR3 DNA sequence: TGTGCCAGCACCCCCCTGACCTACAATGAGCAGTTCTTC. It yields the protein CASTPLTYNEQFF. The chain links TRBV7-9 to TRBJ2-1, with unresolved D. Germline values: CDR1 SEHNR, CDR2 FQNEAQ (reference sequence). V shed 7 bases and J shed 2 bases, with 9 bases lying between them. The length of the CDR3 is 13 residues.

The genes are TRBV12-3 or TRBV12-4 and TRBJ2-5, with D possibly TRBD2 on 5 matching bases. Trimming stripped 5 bases from V and 5 bases from J, with 18 bases between. This CDR3 contains 15 residues. The CDR3, as DNA: TGTGCCAGCAGTCAAGAGGGAACACAGCTCGAGACCCAGTACTTC. Protein sequence: CASSQEGTQLETQYF.

J is TRBJ2-1 and V is TRBV5-6, with D possibly being TRBD1 (8 bases). Trimming took 4 bases from V and 2 from J, leaving 16 bases between them. The V gene's germline CDR1 is SGHDT and CDR2 YYEEEE. The CDR3 spans 16 residues. This CDR3 reads CASSAHTGGAYNEQFF. The DNA for the CDR3 is TGTGCCAGCAGCGCCCACACAGGGGGGGCCTACAATGAGCAGTTCTTC.

The V and J genes are TRBV10-3 and TRBJ1-1, with 7 bases lining up with TRBD1. CDR3 length equals 15 residues. Germline CDR1 ENHRY, CDR2 SYGVKD. The junction had 10 bases not matched to a gene; V was cut back by 3 bases and J by 6 bases. This CDR3 is CAISDRQGSSAEAFF. CDR3 DNA sequence: TGTGCCATCAGTGACAGACAGGGCTCGAGCGCTGAAGCTTTCTTT.

The genes are TRBV28 and TRBJ2-1, with 7 bases that match TRBD2. J gave up 0 bases and V 2 bases, and 22 bases lay outside the gene matches. Germline V gene lookup returns CDR1 MDHEN and CDR2 SYDVKM. The length of the CDR3 is 22 residues. CDR3 bases: TGTGCCAGCAGTTTAACCTCCTTAGAATCACCTAAGGGCGGGAGCTCCTACAATGAGCAGTTCTTC. This gives the protein CASSLTSLESPKGGSSYNEQFF.

This clonotype was observed a handful of times. The rearrangement joins TRBV7-9 to TRBJ1-2; D is unclear. This CDR3 comprises 14 residues. Germline V gene sequence: CDR1 SEHNR, CDR2 FQNEAQ (reference sequence). The V end lost 2 bases, the J end lost 7 bases, and 14 bases lay between the germline ends. CDR3 sequence: CASSLSIGFSGYTF. DNA for the CDR3: TGTGCCAGCAGCTTAAGCATCGGGTTCTCTGGCTACACCTTC.

V gene TRBV30 combines with J gene TRBJ1-2; D remains unclear. The CDR3 runs 13 residues. Deletions cut 0 bases from V and 6 bases from J, with 11 bases between. Germline V lookup: CDR1 GTSNPN, CDR2 SVGIG (reference sequence). CDR3 bases: TGTGCCTGGAGTGTTAGTCGGGGTAATGGCTACACCTTC. This codes for CAWSVSRGNGYTF.

The V call is TRBV10-3, the J call TRBJ2-6; 9 bases match TRBD1. J was trimmed by 0 bases and V by 3 bases; bases with no gene match: 9. Germline V gene data show CDR1 as ENHRY and CDR2 as SYGVKD. The CDR3 totals 19 residues. The CDR3 protein is CAISDLLDRGNSGANVLTF. In DNA form, the CDR3 reads TGTGCCATCAGTGACTTACTGGACAGGGGCAACTCTGGGGCCAACGTCCTGACTTTC.

Only a few counts were recorded for this clonotype. This chain uses TRBV29-1 with TRBJ2-1; D gene unclear. V was clipped by 7 bases and J by 8 bases, with 21 bases between them. The CDR3 loop spans 14 amino acids. Germline V gives CDR1 SQVTM, CDR2 ANQGSEA. CDR3 region: CSAETRRAVDEQFF. The CDR3 DNA reads TGCAGCGCAGAAACGCGGCGCGCCGTCGATGAGCAGTTCTTC.

This clonotype was seen only a few times. The V call is TRBV20-1, the J call TRBJ2-3, with D maybe TRBD2 (6 bases). This CDR3 comprises 18 residues. V was shortened by 5 bases and J by 2 bases, with 26 bases between the two germline ends. CDR1 is DFQATT and CDR2 is SNEGSKA in the germline V gene (reference sequence). CDR3 residues: CSALSPRAREPVTDTQYF. The CDR3 region has the DNA TGCAGTGCTCTAAGTCCCAGGGCACGGGAGCCGGTCACAGATACGCAGTATTTT.

V is TRBV28 and J is TRBJ2-5; TRBD1 matches 9 bases. The V gene end was trimmed by 6 bases and the J gene end by 5 bases; junction bases not matched to a gene: 10. The CDR3 runs 15 residues. Germline V gene sequence: CDR1 MDHEN, CDR2 SYDVKM. CDR3 in DNA: TGTGCCAGCAGCCAGGACAGGGGTGGGTGGGAGACCCAGTACTTC. Translated, it gives CASSQDRGGWETQYF.